The present entry profiles one T cell receptor (beta chain) with its context. The antigen remains unidentified. This specimen comes from a study of T-cell reconstitution after alpha-beta-depleted transplantation in children. Preparation of the TCRbeta library was carried out with unique molecular identifiers. One entry per CDR3 protein results from TCRdb running MiXCR on the PCR reads. The sample records 600,000 or so distinct CDR3 sequences, more than 20% being singletons. Study observations and caveats: About two months after transplant, alpha-beta T cells reportedly came from several hundred expanded graft clones.

Trimming pared 0 bases from V and 3 bases from J, leaving 16 bases between. Germline lookup yields CDR1 SGHVS and CDR2 FNYEAQ. This CDR3 has 17 residues. Sample: PBMCs, mostly from graft donor cells, taken 360 days after TCRalphabeta/CD19-depleted stem cell transplant. This sequence originates from a boy in the first two years of life who had a stem cell transplant for acute myeloid leukemia, so the T cells may come from the graft donor. J is TRBJ2-3 and V is TRBV7-6; D may be TRBD2 (6 bases). CDR3 region: CASSLAPAGSFTDTQYF. CDR3 DNA sequence: TGTGCCAGCAGCTTAGCGCCAGCGGGCTCGTTTACAGATACGCAGTATTTT.